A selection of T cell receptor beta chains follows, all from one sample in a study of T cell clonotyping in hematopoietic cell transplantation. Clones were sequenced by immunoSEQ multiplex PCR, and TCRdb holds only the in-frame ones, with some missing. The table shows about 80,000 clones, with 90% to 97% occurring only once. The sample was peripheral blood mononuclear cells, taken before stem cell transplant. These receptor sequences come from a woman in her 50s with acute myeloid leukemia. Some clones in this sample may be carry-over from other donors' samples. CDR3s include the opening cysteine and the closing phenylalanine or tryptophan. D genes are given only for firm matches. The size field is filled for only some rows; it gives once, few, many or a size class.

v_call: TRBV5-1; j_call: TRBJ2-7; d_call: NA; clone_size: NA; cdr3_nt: TGCGCCAGCAGCCTGGCCCAGGGTCGCGTTTCTGTGACCCACGAGCAGTACTTC; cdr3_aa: CASSLAQGRVSVTHEQYF
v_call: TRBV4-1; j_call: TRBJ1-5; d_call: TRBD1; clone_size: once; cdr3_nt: TGCGCCAGCAGCCAAGTGCAGGGGGATCAGCCCCAGCATTTT; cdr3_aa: CASSQVQGDQPQHF
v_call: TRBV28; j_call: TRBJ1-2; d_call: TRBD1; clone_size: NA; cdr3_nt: TGTGCCAGCAGCCTCAGGGGGTATGGCTACACCTTC; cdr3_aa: CASSLRGYGYTF
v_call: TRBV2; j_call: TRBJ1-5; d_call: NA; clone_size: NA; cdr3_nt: TGTGCCAGCAAACGGGGTAATAGCAATCAGCCCCAGCATTTT; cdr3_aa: CASKRGNSNQPQHF
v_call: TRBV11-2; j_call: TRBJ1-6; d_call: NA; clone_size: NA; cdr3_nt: TGTGCCAGCAGCTTAGGGGGTTATAATTCACCCCTCCACTTT; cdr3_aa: CASSLGGYNSPLHF
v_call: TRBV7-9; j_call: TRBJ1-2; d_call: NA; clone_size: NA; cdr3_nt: TGTGCCAGCAGCTTAGAGAGAAAGCGGGACATGCCCCGGGCAGGGGGCTACACCTTC; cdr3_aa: CASSLERKRDMPRAGGYTF
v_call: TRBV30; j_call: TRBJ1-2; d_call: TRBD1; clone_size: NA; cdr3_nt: TGTGCCTGGAGTCTGCAGGGGGCTGGCGGCTACACCTTC; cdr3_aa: CAWSLQGAGGYTF
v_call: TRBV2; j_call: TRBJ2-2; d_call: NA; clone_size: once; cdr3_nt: TGTGCCAGCAGTGACTCCAGACTGAACACCGGGGAGCTGTTTTTT; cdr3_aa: CASSDSRLNTGELFF
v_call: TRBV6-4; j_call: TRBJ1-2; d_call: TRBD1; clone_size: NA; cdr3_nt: TGTGCCAGCAGTGCCGAGGGGGCGGGCGGCTACACCTTC; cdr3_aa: CASSAEGAGGYTF
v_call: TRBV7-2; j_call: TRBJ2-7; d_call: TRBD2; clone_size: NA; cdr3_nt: TGTGCCAGCAGCGCGCGATGGACGGGGACTAGTAGTTACGAGCAGTACTTC; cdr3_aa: CASSARWTGTSSYEQYF
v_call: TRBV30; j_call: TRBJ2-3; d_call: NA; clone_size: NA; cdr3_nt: TGTGCCTGGAAAGAAATCACAGATACGCAGTATTTT; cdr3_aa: CAWKEITDTQYF
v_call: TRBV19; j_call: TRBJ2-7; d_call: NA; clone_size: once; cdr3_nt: TGTGCCAGTAGGGGGGCCTACGAGCAGTACTTC; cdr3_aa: CASRGAYEQYF
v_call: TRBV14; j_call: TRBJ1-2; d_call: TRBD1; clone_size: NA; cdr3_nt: TGTGCCAGCAGCCAAGGGGCCAGGGGGTATGGCTACACCTTC; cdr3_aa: CASSQGARGYGYTF
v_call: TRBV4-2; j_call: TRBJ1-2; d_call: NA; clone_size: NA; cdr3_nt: TGTGCCAGCAGCCAAGGGACATATGGCTACACCTTC; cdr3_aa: CASSQGTYGYTF
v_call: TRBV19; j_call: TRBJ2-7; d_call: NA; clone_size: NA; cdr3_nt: TGTGCCAGTAGGTCCGGAGTCTTGGGAGAGCAGTACTTC; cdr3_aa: CASRSGVLGEQYF
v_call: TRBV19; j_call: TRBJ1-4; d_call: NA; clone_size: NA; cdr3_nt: TGTGCCAGTAGTCCCCGATCCATCAGGGGCACGTTCGGAAAACTGTTTTTT; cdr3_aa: CASSPRSIRGTFGKLFF
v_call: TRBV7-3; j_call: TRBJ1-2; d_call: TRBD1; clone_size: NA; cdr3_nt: TGTGCCAGCAGCCTATCAGGGGGCGCTTATGGCTACACCTTC; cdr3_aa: CASSLSGGAYGYTF
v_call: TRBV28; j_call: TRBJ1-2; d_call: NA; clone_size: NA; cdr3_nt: TGTGCCAGCAGTTTATATGGCCTTAACTATGGCTACACCTTC; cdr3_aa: CASSLYGLNYGYTF
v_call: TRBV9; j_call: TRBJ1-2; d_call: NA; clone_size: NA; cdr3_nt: TGTGCCAGCAGCGTAGGGGATGGCTACACCTTC; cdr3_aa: CASSVGDGYTF
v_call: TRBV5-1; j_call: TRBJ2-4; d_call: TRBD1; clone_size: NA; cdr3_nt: TGCGCCAGCAGCTTGCTTGAAGGGGGCCTAGGAAACATTCAGTACTTC; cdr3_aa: CASSLLEGGLGNIQYF
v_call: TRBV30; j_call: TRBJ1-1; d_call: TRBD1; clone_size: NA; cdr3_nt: TGTGCCTGGACCCCACGACAGGGATTCGGGACTGAAGCTTTCTTT; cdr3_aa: CAWTPRQGFGTEAFF
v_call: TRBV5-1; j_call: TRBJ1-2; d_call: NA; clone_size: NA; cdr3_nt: TGCGCCAGCAGCTTGGAAGGGGATGGCTACACCTTC; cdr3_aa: CASSLEGDGYTF
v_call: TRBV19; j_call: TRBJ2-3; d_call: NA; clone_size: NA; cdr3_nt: TGTGCCAGTAGCCACTCGAGAGCCAGAGATACGCAGTATTTT; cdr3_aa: CASSHSRARDTQYF
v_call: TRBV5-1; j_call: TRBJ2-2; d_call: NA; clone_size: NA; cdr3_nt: TGCGCCAGCAGCTTCACGGGGCATATGGTAGGGGAGCTGTTTTTT; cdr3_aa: CASSFTGHMVGELFF
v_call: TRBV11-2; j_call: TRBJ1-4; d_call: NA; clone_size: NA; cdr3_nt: TGTGCCAGCAGCTTCCTTAACCGCGGGGTGAATGAAAAACTGTTTTTT; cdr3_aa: CASSFLNRGVNEKLFF
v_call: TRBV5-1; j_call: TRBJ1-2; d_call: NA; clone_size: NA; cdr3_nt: TGCGCCAGCAGCGCAGTGCGGACCCATGGCTACACCTTC; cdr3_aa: CASSAVRTHGYTF
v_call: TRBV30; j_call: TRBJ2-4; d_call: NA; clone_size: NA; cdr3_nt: TGTGCCTGGACTTCGACGGTGGAGGGAAACATTCAGTACTTC; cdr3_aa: CAWTSTVEGNIQYF
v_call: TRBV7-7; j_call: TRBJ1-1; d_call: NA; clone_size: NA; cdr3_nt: TGTGCTAGCAGCCCGACCTCTAGAGGACAGCTCCCTCAATTGTATTCGGGCCCTGAAGCTTTCTTT; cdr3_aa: CASSPTSRGQLPQLYSGPEAFF
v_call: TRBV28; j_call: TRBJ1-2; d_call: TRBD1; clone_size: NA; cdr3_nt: TGTGCCAGCAGTTATCCAGGGGGCGACTATGGCTACACCTTC; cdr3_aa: CASSYPGGDYGYTF
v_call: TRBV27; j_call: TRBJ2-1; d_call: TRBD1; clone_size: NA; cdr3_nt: TGTGCCAGCAGTTTAAGCCGGACAGGGCACTACAATGAGCAGTTCTTC; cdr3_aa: CASSLSRTGHYNEQFF
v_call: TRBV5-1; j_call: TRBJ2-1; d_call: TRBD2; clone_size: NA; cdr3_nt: TGCGCCAGCAGCTTGGGTTCGAGCGGGGGGTACAATGAGCAGTTCTTC; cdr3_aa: CASSLGSSGGYNEQFF
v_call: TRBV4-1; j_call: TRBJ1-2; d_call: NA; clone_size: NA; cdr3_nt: TGCGCCAGCAGCCAAGACCCATCCACAGGGCCCTATGGCTACACCTTC; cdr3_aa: CASSQDPSTGPYGYTF
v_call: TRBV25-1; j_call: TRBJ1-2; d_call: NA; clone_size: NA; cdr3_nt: TGTGCCAGCAGTGAAAACAGCCACTCCTATGGCTACACCTTC; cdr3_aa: CASSENSHSYGYTF
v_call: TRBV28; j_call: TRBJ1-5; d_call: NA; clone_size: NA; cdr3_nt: TGTGCCAGCAGTTTATTCAGGCAGCCCCAGCATTTT; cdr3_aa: CASSLFRQPQHF
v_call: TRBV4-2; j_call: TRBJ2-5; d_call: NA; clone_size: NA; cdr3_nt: TGTGCCAGCAGCCAAGATGTTGGTCCGGAGACCCAGTACTTC; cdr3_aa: CASSQDVGPETQYF
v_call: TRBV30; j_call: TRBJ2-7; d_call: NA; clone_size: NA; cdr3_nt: TGTGCCTGGAGTGGTATCGTCACCTACGAGCAGTACTTC; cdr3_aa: CAWSGIVTYEQYF
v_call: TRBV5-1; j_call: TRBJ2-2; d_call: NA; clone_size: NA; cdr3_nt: TGCGCCAGCAGTCTGACTACGACGAACACCGGGGAGCTGTTTTTT; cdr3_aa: CASSLTTTNTGELFF
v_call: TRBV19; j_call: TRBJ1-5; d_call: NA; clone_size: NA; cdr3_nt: TGTGCCAGTAGTATAGGATACCGGGAGAACAATCAGCCCCAGCATTTT; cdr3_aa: CASSIGYRENNQPQHF
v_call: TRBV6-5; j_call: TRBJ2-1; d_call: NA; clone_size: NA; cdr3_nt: TGTGCCAGCAGTTATGACGACCAATACAATGAGCAGTTCTTC; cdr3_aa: CASSYDDQYNEQFF
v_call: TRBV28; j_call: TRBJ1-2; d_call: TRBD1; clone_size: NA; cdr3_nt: TGTGCCAGCAGTCTGGGACAGGGGTATGGCTACACCTTC; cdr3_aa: CASSLGQGYGYTF
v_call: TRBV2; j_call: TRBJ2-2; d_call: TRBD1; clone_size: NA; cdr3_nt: TGTGCCAGCAGGACAGGGCTCGGGGAGCTGTTTTTT; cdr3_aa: CASRTGLGELFF
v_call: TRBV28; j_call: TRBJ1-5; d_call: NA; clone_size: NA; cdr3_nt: TGTGCCAGCACTTATGACAGCAATCAGCCCCAGCATTTT; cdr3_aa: CASTYDSNQPQHF
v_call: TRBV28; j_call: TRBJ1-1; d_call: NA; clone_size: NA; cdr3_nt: TGTGCCAGCAGTTGGGAACCCACTGAAGCTTTCTTT; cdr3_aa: CASSWEPTEAFF
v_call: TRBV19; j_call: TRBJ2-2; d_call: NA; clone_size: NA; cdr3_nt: TGTGCCAGTAGAAGTCTCGTGTCTTTCGGGACCACCGGGGAGCTGTTTTTT; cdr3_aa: CASRSLVSFGTTGELFF
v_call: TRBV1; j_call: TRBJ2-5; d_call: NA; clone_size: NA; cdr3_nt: TGCACCAGCAGCCAAGATTTAGGGAACGGGAGAGGCGAGACCCAGTACTTC; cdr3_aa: CTSSQDLGNGRGETQYF
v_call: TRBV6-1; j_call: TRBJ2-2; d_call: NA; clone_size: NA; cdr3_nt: TGTGCCAGCAGCACAGGGATCCACACCGGGGAGCTGTTTTTT; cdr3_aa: CASSTGIHTGELFF
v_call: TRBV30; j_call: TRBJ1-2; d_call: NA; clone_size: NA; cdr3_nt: TGTGCCTGGAGTGGCGTCACAGGTCCGTCTTCATATGGCTACACCTTC; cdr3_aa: CAWSGVTGPSSYGYTF
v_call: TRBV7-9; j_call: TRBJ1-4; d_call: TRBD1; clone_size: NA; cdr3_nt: TGTGCCAGCAGCTTGGCAGGGGGGAATGAAAAACTGTTTTTT; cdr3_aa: CASSLAGGNEKLFF
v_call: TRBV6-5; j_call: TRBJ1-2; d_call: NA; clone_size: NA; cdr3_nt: TGTGCCAGCAGTTACTCGCGGGGCTATGGCTACACCTTC; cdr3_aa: CASSYSRGYGYTF
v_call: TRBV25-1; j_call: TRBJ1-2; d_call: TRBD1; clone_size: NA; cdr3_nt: TGTGCCAGCAGTGACCGGGACAGGGTATCTTTTGACTATGGCTACACCTTC; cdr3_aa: CASSDRDRVSFDYGYTF
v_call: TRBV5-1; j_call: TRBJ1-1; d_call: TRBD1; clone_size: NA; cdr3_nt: TGCGCCAGCAGCTTGGAAGGGGGCAACACTGAAGCTTTCTTT; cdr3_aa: CASSLEGGNTEAFF
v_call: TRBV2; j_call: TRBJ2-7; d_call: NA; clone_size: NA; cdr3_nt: TGTGCCAGCAAGGAGGGTCTCTACGAGCAGTACTTC; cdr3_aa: CASKEGLYEQYF
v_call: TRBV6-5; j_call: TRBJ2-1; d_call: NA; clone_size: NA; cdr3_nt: TGTGCCAGCAGTTACCTAGGCGGAGGTGAGCAGTTCTTC; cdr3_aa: CASSYLGGGEQFF
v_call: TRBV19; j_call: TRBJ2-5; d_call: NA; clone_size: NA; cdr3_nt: TGTGCCAGTAGTATAGGTCAGGGGCAAGAGACCCAGTACTTC; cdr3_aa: CASSIGQGQETQYF
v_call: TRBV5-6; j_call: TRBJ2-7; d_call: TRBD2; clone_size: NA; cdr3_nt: TGTGCCAGCAACTTGGCGGCCGTAGCGGGGTACTCCTACGAGCAGTACTTC; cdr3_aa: CASNLAAVAGYSYEQYF